The source of this T cell receptor (beta chain) is a study of T cells in Graves' hyperthyroidism and ophthalmopathy. Whole-study results and caveats: The blood repertoire included most of the expanded thyroid clonotypes above 0.001. For ophthalmopathy, model prediction preceded onset by a median 6.5 months.

Extraction of PBMCs used 9 to 10 ml of fresh peripheral blood. Looked up from germline, CDR1 is MNHNS and CDR2 is SASEGT. This CDR3 is 15 amino acids long. Germline trimming cut 5 bases from V and 6 bases from J; bases unmatched to any gene: 8. This clonotype was recorded many times. Antigen: not known. Amplification of TCR beta CDR3 regions used RNA as the template. HTBI primers were used for first-round RT-PCR of the TCR CDR3. TCRdb passed the multiplex PCR reads through MiXCR, listing each CDR3 protein once. The sample consists of hundreds of thousands of distinct CDR3 sequences, around 14% of them appearing once.

Sequenced: blood. This sequence was found in a woman in her late teens or twenties with Graves' hyperthyroidism. The chain uses TRBV6-1 and TRBJ1-4; 8 bases agree with TRBD1. For the CDR3, the DNA is TGTGCCAGCAGTATCGGACAGGGTGGGGATGAAAAACTGTTTTTT. It codes for CASSIGQGGDEKLFF.